Below, one TCR beta chain is given with its context. Its antigen is still unknown. The sample comes from a study of PD-1 blockade in classical Hodgkin lymphoma. The wider study: Intravenous infusions of nivolumab 3 mg/kg reached patients every 2 weeks.

Findings and limits, study-wide: As was reported, newly diagnosed patients showed lower baseline TCR diversity than healthy donors did. A significant rise in TCR diversity by C4D1 was seen for CD4+ but not CD8+ cells. Patients newly diagnosed and complete responders had comparable baseline diversity.

Clones were sequenced by immunoSEQ multiplex PCR, and TCRdb holds only the in-frame ones, with some missing. The data contain 90,000 to 100,000 clones, approximately 92% of them seen just once; the ten biggest clones take up 2.8%. Relapse was seen in all patients after autologous stem cell transplantation, and brentuximab vedotin exposure was variable. This clonotype was sampled from a human donor with classical Hodgkin lymphoma. Material: peripheral blood mononuclear cells (PBMCs), obtained at baseline.

The CDR3 coding sequence is TGTGCCAGCAGCGCCTGGACAGGGGTTGGCGAGCAGTACTTC. Translation gives CASSAWTGVGEQYF. V gene TRBV9 combines with J gene TRBJ2-7; 9 nucleotides align to TRBD1. Germline CDR1 SGDLS, CDR2 YYNGEE. The CDR3 contains 14 residues. V lost 3 bases, J lost 6 bases, and 7 bases stayed unmatched.